Detailed here is one TCR beta chain. Trimming took 4 bases from V and 4 from J, leaving 17 bases between them. This CDR3 is built from 15 residues. Germline V gene lookup returns CDR1 SSHAT and CDR2 FNYEAQ (reference sequence). This record belongs to a study of blood T cell repertoires in COVID-19. Across the study: Acute-phase and convalescent COVID-19 samples originated in the United States, Italy and Spain. PBMCs, B-cell-depleted T cells, or T cells were the source of the cDNA or gDNA that made up the material.

Per the original methods: Estimates of nucleated cell counts were drawn from the amplification of reference gene primers. The protocol was immunoSEQ multiplex PCR, while the TCRdb copy is restricted to in-frame clones and leaves out a portion. Clonal size and the V and J genes are those of that table, whereas D and trimming came from the DNA. The data show about 200,000 clones, around 90% seen once. Input material: peripheral blood. This clonotype originated in a man between 60 and 70 years old who had recovered from COVID-19. J is TRBJ2-7 and V is TRBV7-7; perhaps TRBD1 as D (6 bases). CDR3 sequence: CASSSYRDAGYEQYF. The CDR3 nucleotides are TGTGCCAGCAGCTCATACAGGGATGCGGGTTACGAGCAGTACTTC. Based on the CDR3 plus reference TRBV7-7 and TRBJ2-7, the full variable domain is GAGVSQSPRYKVTKRGQDVTLRCDPISSHATLYWYQQALGQGPEFLTYFNYEAQPDKSGLPSDRFSAERPEGSISTLTIQRTEQRDSAMYRCASSSYRDAGYEQYFGPGTRLTVT.